The entry that follows covers one TCR beta chain sequence. Its target is unknown. This CDR3 contains 13 residues. Trimming took 3 bases from V and 8 from J, leaving 11 bases between them. The germline gives CDR1 SGDLS, CDR2 YYNGEE. The data belong to a study of graft-versus-host responses after intestinal transplantation. Study results and caveats: Detection of GvH clones occurred in recipient marrow, and some had their first appearance in ileum or blood.

Method: immunoSEQ multiplex PCR; TCRdb's copy keeps in-frame clones and lacks some. The sample holds some 100,000 clones, approximately 92% seen once. The sample in question was unstimulated CD8+ T cells sorted from spleen or lymph node cells, obtained before transplant. This sequence joins TRBV9 and TRBJ1-4; D may be TRBD1 (5 bases). The clonotype was recovered from a human donor who was the organ donor for an intestinal transplant. The CDR3 region is CASSATDGEKLFF. In nucleotides, the CDR3 is TGTGCCAGCAGCGCGACAGACGGAGAAAAACTGTTTTTT.